Below, 11 T cell receptor beta chains from the same sample are listed, as sequenced in a study of T cell responses to AZD1222 COVID-19 vaccine (dated by TCRdb to the early 2020s). The library was produced with the immunoSEQ multiplex PCR assay. Here the immuneACCESS table is served through TCRdb, limited to in-frame sequences with V and J called. Missing clones are a known gap in these copies; in checked studies unresolved V genes cover under half, and the rest lacks a known reason. This sample comprises 150,000 to 200,000 clones, approximately 90% of them detected only once. The ten largest clones add up to about 3% of the sample. Sample time point, as interpreted from the label and publication: baseline before first vaccination. Source: peripheral blood, taken on day 0 of AZD1222 vaccination. The receptor source for this set is an adult in good health.

The V call is TRBV4-1, the J call TRBJ2-3; D unresolved. V lost 1 base and J 10 bases, leaving 18 bases between the germline ends. This CDR3 has 15 amino acids. CDR1 is MGHRA, CDR2 YSYEKL, per germline. CDR3 sequence (DNA): TGCGCCAGCAGCCAAGGTGACTCTCAGGCGATCGCGCAGTATTTT. Its translation is CASSQGDSQAIAQYF.

This rearrangement joins TRBV11-2 to TRBJ2-5, with 13 positions matching TRBD2. Germline assignment: CDR1 SGHAT and CDR2 FQNNGV. CDR3 length: 16 amino acids. The V segment lost 5 bases and the J segment 0 bases; nucleotides outside the gene matches: 3. The CDR3 reads CASSLGTSGNQETQYF. CDR3 DNA: TGTGCCAGCAGCCTCGGGACTAGCGGGAACCAAGAGACCCAGTACTTC. Full variable domain (missing parts from reference TRBV11-2 and TRBJ2-5): EAGVAQSPRYKIIEKRQSVAFWCNPISGHATLYWYQQILGQGPKLLIQFQNNGVVDDSQLPKDRFSAERLKGVDSTLKIQPAKLEDSAVYLCASSLGTSGNQETQYFGPGTRLLVL.

The chain couples TRBV10-3 to TRBJ2-7; a possible D gene is TRBD1 (5 bases). The CDR3 runs to 13 residues. Germline V gene data show CDR1 as ENHRY and CDR2 as SYGVKD. Trimming removed 8 bases at V and 3 bases at J, with 14 bases between. The CDR3 nucleotides are TGTGCCATCCTGACCCAGCAGGGCTACGAGCAGTACTTC. This codes for CAILTQQGYEQYF.

The chain carries TRBV5-4 and TRBJ1-1; D may be TRBD1 (5 bases). Trimming cost V 0 bases and J 1 base, with 19 bases left between them. Looked up from germline, CDR1 is SGHNT and CDR2 is YYREEE (reference sequence). This CDR3 region has 18 residues. CDR3 nucleotides: TGTGCCAGCAGCTTGGTAGGTCTCTCCGGGGGGACGAACACTGAAGCTTTCTTT. Its translation is CASSLVGLSGGTNTEAFF.

The chain employs TRBV7-9 and TRBJ1-3; 7 positions match TRBD1. Germline-derived CDR1 and CDR2 are SEHNR and FQNEAQ (reference sequence). This CDR3 comprises 13 residues. The V and J ends lost 6 bases and 8 bases, in that order; junction bases with no gene match: 7. The CDR3 DNA is TGTGCCAGCAGGCGGGACAGCAATTACACCATATATTTT. Its translation: CASRRDSNYTIYF.

The DNA for the CDR3 is TGTGCCAGCAGACTTACGGGGAACACCGGGGAGCTGTTTTTT. Amino acids: CASRLTGNTGELFF. The chain couples TRBV3-1 (or the pseudogene TRBV3-2) to TRBJ2-2, with D unresolved. This CDR3 has 14 residues. CDR1 and CDR2 from the germline V gene are LGHDT and YNNKEL (reference sequence). V lost 6 bases and J lost 1, with 9 bases in between.

V gene TRBV7-8 combines with J gene TRBJ1-1; tentative D call: TRBD1 (6 bases). The germline CDR1 and CDR2 sequences are SGHVS and FQNEAQ. The CDR3 length is 17 residues. Trimming removed 3 bases from V and 1 base from J, with 18 bases in between. CDR3 DNA sequence: TGTGCCAGCAGCTTTGAGAAAAAGGGGGTGGGGAACACTGAAGCTTTCTTT. This translates into CASSFEKKGVGNTEAFF.

V gene TRBV3-1 (or the pseudogene TRBV3-2) combines with J gene TRBJ2-3; 11 bases match TRBD2. The CDR3 consists of 17 residues. Germline-derived CDR1 and CDR2 are LGHDT and YNNKEL (reference sequence). V lost 0 bases and J lost 4; bases outside the gene matches: 6. The CDR3 DNA follows: TGTGCCAGCAGCCAAGAGAAACTAGCGGGAGCGGCAGATACGCAGTATTTT. Translation gives CASSQEKLAGAADTQYF.

This clone was recorded only once. This sequence joins TRBV19 and TRBJ2-4; TRBD1 matches at 12 bases. Germline V lookup: CDR1 LNHDA, CDR2 SQIVND (reference sequence). V lost 3 bases and J lost 3; bases outside the gene matches: 3. CDR3 length equals 16 residues. The DNA of the CDR3 is TGTGCCAGTAGTATGGGACAGGGGGCAGGCAAAAACATTCAGTACTTC. This gives the protein CASSMGQGAGKNIQYF.

The chain couples TRBV11-2 to TRBJ1-4; TRBD1 might be the D (5 bases). The V gene lost 9 bases and the J gene lost 6 bases, with 20 bases spanning the gap. The germline CDR1 and CDR2 sequences are SGHAT and FQNNGV. The CDR3 runs to 15 residues. The CDR3 DNA follows: TGTGCCAGAACCCTCGAGGAAGGGGAGGATGAAAAACTGTTTTTT. This gives the protein CARTLEEGEDEKLFF.

This clone was detected a few times. The V call is TRBV24-1, the J call TRBJ1-2; maybe TRBD1 (5 bases). Per the germline V gene, CDR1 is KGHDR and CDR2 is SFDVKD. V was shortened by 4 bases and J by 6 bases, with 14 bases between the two germline ends. The CDR3 spans 14 residues. CDR3 loop: CATSDGDGTHGYTF. CDR3 nucleotides: TGTGCCACCAGTGACGGGGACGGAACACATGGCTACACCTTC.